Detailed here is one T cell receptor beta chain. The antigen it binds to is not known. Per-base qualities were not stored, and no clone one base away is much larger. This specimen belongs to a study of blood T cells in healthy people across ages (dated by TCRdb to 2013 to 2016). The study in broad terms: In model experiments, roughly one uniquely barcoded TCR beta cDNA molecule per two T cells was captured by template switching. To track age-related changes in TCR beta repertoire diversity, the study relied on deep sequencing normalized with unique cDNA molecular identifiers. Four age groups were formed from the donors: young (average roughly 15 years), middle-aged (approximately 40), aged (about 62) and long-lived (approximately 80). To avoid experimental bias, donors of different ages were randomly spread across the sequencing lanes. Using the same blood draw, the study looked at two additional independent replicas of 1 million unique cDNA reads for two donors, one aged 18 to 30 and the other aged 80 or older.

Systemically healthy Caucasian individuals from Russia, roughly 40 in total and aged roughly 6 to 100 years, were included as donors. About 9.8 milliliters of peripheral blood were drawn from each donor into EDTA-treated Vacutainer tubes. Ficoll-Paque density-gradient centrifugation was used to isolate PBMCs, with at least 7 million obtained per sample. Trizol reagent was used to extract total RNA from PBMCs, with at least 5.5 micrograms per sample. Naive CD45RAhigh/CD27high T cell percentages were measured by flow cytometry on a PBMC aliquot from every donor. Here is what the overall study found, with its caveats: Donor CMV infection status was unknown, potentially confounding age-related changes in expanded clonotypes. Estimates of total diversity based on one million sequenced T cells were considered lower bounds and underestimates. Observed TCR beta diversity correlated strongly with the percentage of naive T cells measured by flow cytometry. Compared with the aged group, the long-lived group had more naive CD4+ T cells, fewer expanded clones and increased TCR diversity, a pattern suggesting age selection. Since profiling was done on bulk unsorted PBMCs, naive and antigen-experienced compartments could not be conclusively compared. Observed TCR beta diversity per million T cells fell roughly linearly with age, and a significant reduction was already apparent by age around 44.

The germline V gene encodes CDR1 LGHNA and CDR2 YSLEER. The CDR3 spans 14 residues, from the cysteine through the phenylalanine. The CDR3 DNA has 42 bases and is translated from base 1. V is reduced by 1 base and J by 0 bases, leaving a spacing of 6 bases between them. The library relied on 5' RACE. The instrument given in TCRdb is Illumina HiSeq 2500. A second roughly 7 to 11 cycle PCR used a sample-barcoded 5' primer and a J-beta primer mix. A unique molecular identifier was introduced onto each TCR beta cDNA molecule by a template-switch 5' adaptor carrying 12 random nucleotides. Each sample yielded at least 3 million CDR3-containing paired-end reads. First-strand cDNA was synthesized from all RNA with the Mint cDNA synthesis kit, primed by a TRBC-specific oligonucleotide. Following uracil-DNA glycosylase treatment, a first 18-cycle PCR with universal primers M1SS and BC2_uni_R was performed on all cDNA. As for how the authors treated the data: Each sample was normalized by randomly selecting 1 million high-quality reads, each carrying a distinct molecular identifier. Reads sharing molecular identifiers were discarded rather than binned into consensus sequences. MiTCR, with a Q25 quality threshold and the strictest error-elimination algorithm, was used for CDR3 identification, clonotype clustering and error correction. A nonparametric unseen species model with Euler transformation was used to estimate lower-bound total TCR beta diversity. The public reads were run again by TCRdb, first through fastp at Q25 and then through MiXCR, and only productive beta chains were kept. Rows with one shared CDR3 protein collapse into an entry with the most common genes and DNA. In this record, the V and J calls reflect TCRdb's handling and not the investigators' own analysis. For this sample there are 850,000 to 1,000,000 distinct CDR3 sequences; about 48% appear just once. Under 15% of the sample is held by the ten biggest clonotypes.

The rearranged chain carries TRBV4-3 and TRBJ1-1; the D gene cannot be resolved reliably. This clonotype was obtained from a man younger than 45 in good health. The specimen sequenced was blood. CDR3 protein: CASSQVGMNTEAFF. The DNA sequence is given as TGCGCCAGCAGCCAAGTCGGCATGAACACTGAAGCTTTCTTT.